A selection of T cell receptor beta chains follows, all from one sample in a study of CD8+ T cells in alopecia areata. TCRdb keeps only in-frame clones here, not all; method: immunoSEQ multiplex PCR. The sample gives roughly 210,000 clones, approximately 47% of which show up once; 2% to 3% is in the top ten. The material was CD4+ T cells sorted from blood, obtained between weeks 36 and 40, from a patient treated with tofacitinib. Receptors originate from a human donor with alopecia areata. The CDR3 runs from the conserved cysteine through the conserved F or W. D genes are given only for firm matches. Not every row has a clone size; where given, it reads once, few, many or a size class.

clone size,D gene,V gene,J gene,CDR3 DNA,CDR3 protein
-,TRBD1,TRBV28,TRBJ1-2,TGTGCCAGCAGTTTACCGGGACAGGGGGCGCGAGGCTACACCTTC,CASSLPGQGARGYTF
-,TRBD2,TRBV30,TRBJ2-1,TGTGCCTGGAGCCCTAGCGGGAGGGTGGGCAATGAGCAGTTCTTC,CAWSPSGRVGNEQFF
few,-,TRBV29-1,TRBJ2-5,TGCAGCGTTGAGTCGGGGCGACGGACCCAGTACTTC,CSVESGRRTQYF
few,-,TRBV4-3,TRBJ1-2,TGCGCCAGCAGCCAAGAGCTAAAGTCGAGTGGCTACACCTTC,CASSQELKSSGYTF
-,TRBD1,TRBV7-9,TRBJ1-5,TGTGCCAGCAGCTCGACCCGGACAGGGAAGTTTCAGCCCCAGCATTTT,CASSSTRTGKFQPQHF
-,-,TRBV29-1,TRBJ1-2,TGCAGCGTTGGGGGTGGGAGCTATGGCTACACCTTC,CSVGGGSYGYTF
-,-,TRBV7-2,TRBJ1-1,TGTGCCAGCAGCTGGGGCGAGGCGAACACTGAAGCTTTCTTT,CASSWGEANTEAFF
-,-,TRBV28,TRBJ2-1,TGTGCCAGCCGCCCAGGGGGGTTAAATGAGCAGTTCTTC,CASRPGGLNEQFF
-,-,TRBV6-5,TRBJ1-2,TGTGCCAGCAGTTACTCTGGGTCTCCGGGGGACTATGGCTACACCTTC,CASSYSGSPGDYGYTF
-,-,TRBV9,TRBJ2-6,TGTGCCAGCAGCGTAGTCCCGATCACTGGGGCCAACGTCCTGACTTTC,CASSVVPITGANVLTF
-,-,TRBV14,TRBJ2-7,TGTGCCAGCAGCCGTACAGGCATCTCCTACGAGCAGTACTTC,CASSRTGISYEQYF
few,-,TRBV25-1,TRBJ2-2,TGTGCCAGCACTCCGACAAAGAACACCGGGGAGCTGTTTTTT,CASTPTKNTGELFF
-,-,TRBV30,TRBJ1-1,TGTGCCTGGAGTCGACAGGATATGAACACTGAAGCTTTCTTT,CAWSRQDMNTEAFF
-,TRBD1,TRBV7-2,TRBJ1-4,TGTGCCAGCAGCGTGTCGGGACAGGGAAATGAAAAACTGTTTTTT,CASSVSGQGNEKLFF
large,TRBD1,TRBV7-2,TRBJ1-5,TGTGCCAGCAGCTATTTGGGGGACAGGGGAAGTCAGCCCCAGCATTTT,CASSYLGDRGSQPQHF
-,TRBD2,TRBV7-2,TRBJ2-3,TGTGCCAGCAGCTTAGGCGGGAGGAGCGCAGATACGCAGTATTTT,CASSLGGRSADTQYF
-,-,TRBV28,TRBJ2-7,TGTGCCAGCAGTCTTACGCCGCGGAGTGCCTACGAGCAGTACTTC,CASSLTPRSAYEQYF
-,-,TRBV4-1,TRBJ2-1,TGCGCCAGCAGCCACGAACGGACAGAATGGTTCTTC,CASSHERTEWFF
-,TRBD2,TRBV4-2,TRBJ2-1,TGTGCCAGCAGCCCGGGACTAGCGGGAGTCAATGAGCAGTTCTTC,CASSPGLAGVNEQFF
-,-,TRBV7-3,TRBJ1-1,TGTGCCAGCAGCTTAGATCCCGGGGGGAACACTGAAGCTTTCTTT,CASSLDPGGNTEAFF
-,TRBD2,TRBV2,TRBJ2-7,TGTGCCAGCAGCCGAGGACTAGCGGGAGGAGGGTACGAGCAGTACTTC,CASSRGLAGGGYEQYF
-,-,TRBV29-1,TRBJ2-2,TGCAGCGTAGCTAGAACTACCCTCGGGGAGCTGTTTTTT,CSVARTTLGELFF
few,-,TRBV9,TRBJ1-3,TGTGCCAGCAGCGCCCTCTCGGGGGCTGGAAACACCATATATTTT,CASSALSGAGNTIYF
many,-,TRBV13,TRBJ1-1,TGTGCCAGCAGCTTAGTGAACACTGAAGCTTTCTTT,CASSLVNTEAFF
-,-,TRBV11-2,TRBJ2-7,TGTGCCAGCACCCGGACACGCTCATCACGGAGCGAGCAGTACTTC,CASTRTRSSRSEQYF
-,-,TRBV7-2,TRBJ2-3,TGTGCCAGCAGCTTGTTAGCGCCTGCGGCAGATACGCAGTATTTT,CASSLLAPAADTQYF
-,-,TRBV5-1,TRBJ2-1,TGCGCCAGCAGCTTGTTGGTGGCGGGCAATGAGCAGTTCTTC,CASSLLVAGNEQFF
-,-,TRBV28,TRBJ2-5,TGTGCCAGCAGGGCTAGCCCGGAGACCCAGTACTTC,CASRASPETQYF
-,TRBD2,TRBV29-1,TRBJ2-1,TGCAGCGCCACTGCGACTAGCGGGAGTGGTGAGCAGTTCTTC,CSATATSGSGEQFF
once,-,TRBV15,TRBJ2-2,TGTGCCACCAGCAGAGATCTAGGAACTAACACCGGGGAGCTGTTTTTT,CATSRDLGTNTGELFF
-,-,TRBV6-1,TRBJ1-1,TGTGCCAGCACAATCGCAGGAACTTACACTGAAGCTTTCTTT,CASTIAGTYTEAFF
-,-,TRBV28,TRBJ1-2,TGTGCCAGCAGTTTATCCCCCAGATTTAACTATGGCTACACCTTC,CASSLSPRFNYGYTF
-,-,TRBV29-1,TRBJ2-1,TGCAGCGTTCGCCAAGCAGGTTGGGGAAATGAGCAGTTCTTC,CSVRQAGWGNEQFF
-,TRBD2,TRBV6-1,TRBJ2-3,TGTGCCAGCACTAGCGGGGCAGATACGCAGTATTTT,CASTSGADTQYF
-,-,TRBV27,TRBJ2-1,TGTGCCAGCGTTCGGGGCGCCACCAATGAGCAGTTCTTC,CASVRGATNEQFF
few,TRBD2,TRBV28,TRBJ2-4,TGTGCCAGCAGTTTAGCGGGAGGTCCCAAAAACATTCAGTACTTC,CASSLAGGPKNIQYF
-,TRBD1,TRBV5-1,TRBJ2-7,TGCGCCAGCAGCTATGGGACAGGGAACGAGCAGTACTTC,CASSYGTGNEQYF
few,-,TRBV28,TRBJ2-7,TGTGCCAGCAGTTTTGGACGGGGTAACTACGAGCAGTACTTC,CASSFGRGNYEQYF
-,-,TRBV5-1,TRBJ2-7,TGCGCCAGCAGCGCCGAGTACGAGCAGTACTTC,CASSAEYEQYF
few,TRBD1,TRBV5-1,TRBJ1-1,TGCGCCAGCAACCGACAGGGGGCATCTAACACTGAAGCTTTCTTT,CASNRQGASNTEAFF
-,TRBD1,TRBV6-6,TRBJ2-5,TGTGCCAGCAGTCTCTCCCGGACAGGGGCAGAGACCCAGTACTTC,CASSLSRTGAETQYF
few,-,TRBV2,TRBJ2-3,TGTGCCAGCTCTAGCGAGATCACAGATACGCAGTATTTT,CASSSEITDTQYF
-,TRBD2,TRBV5-4,TRBJ2-3,TGTGCCAGCAGCTCAACCCGAGGGACTATCACAGATACGCAGTATTTT,CASSSTRGTITDTQYF
-,TRBD1,TRBV7-9,TRBJ2-3,TGTGCCAGCAGCTTGGACAGGGGCACAGATACGCAGTATTTT,CASSLDRGTDTQYF
-,TRBD2,TRBV2,TRBJ2-7,TGTGCCAGCAGTGGCGGGAGTTACTCCTACGAGCAGTACTTC,CASSGGSYSYEQYF
-,TRBD1,TRBV6-5,TRBJ2-7,TGTGCCAGCAGGGGTACCGGGACAGTGGGCTACGAGCAGTACTTC,CASRGTGTVGYEQYF
many,TRBD2,TRBV7-2,TRBJ2-5,TGTGCCAGCAGTCCCAGGGCTAGCGGGAGCTTGCGAGAGACCCAGTACTTC,CASSPRASGSLRETQYF
-,-,TRBV7-9,TRBJ1-3,TGTGCCAGCAGCAAAGGGGGATCTGGAAACACCATATATTTT,CASSKGGSGNTIYF
-,-,TRBV19,TRBJ2-2,TGTGCCAGTAGCGACTCCGGGTTCACCGGGGAGCTGTTTTTT,CASSDSGFTGELFF
-,-,TRBV29-1,TRBJ2-7,TGCAGCGTTGGTTCCTCCTACGAGCAGTACTTC,CSVGSSYEQYF
-,TRBD1,TRBV25-1,TRBJ2-1,TGTGCCAGCAGTGACGAGGGACAGGGAGTCGGAGGCGAGCAGTTCTTC,CASSDEGQGVGGEQFF
-,-,TRBV4-2,TRBJ2-7,TGTGCCAGCAGCCAAGATCGGGGCAGTAGTACCCTACGCGAGCAGTACTTC,CASSQDRGSSTLREQYF
-,-,TRBV7-9,TRBJ1-2,TGTGCCAGCAGCTCTTTCCGAGGGAACTATGGCTACACCTTC,CASSSFRGNYGYTF